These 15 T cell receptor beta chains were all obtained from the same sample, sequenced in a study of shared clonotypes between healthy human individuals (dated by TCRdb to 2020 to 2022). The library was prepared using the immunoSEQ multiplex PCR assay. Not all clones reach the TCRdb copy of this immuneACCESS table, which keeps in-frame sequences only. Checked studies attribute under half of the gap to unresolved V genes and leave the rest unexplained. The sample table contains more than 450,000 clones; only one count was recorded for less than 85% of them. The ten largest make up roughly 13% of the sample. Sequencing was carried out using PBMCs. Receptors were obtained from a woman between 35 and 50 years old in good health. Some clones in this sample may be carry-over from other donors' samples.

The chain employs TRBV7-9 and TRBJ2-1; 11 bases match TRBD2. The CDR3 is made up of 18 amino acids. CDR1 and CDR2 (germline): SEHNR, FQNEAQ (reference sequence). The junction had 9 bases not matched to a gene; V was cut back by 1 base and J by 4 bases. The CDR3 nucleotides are TGTGCCAGCAGCTTAGGCCCCCGGGTAGCGGGAGGGTACAATGAGCAGTTCTTC. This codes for CASSLGPRVAGGYNEQFF.

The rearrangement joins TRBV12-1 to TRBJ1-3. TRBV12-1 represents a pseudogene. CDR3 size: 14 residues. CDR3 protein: CASSRALGGNTIYF. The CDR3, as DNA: TGTGCCAGCAGCAGGGCCCTAGGGGGAAACACCATATATTTT.

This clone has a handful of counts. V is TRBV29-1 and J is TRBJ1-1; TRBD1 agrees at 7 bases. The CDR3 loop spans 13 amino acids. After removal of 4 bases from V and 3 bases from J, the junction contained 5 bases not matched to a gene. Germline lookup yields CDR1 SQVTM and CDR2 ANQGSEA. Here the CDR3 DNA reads TGCAGCGTTGGGACAGGCTCGGACACTGAAGCTTTCTTT. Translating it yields CSVGTGSDTEAFF.

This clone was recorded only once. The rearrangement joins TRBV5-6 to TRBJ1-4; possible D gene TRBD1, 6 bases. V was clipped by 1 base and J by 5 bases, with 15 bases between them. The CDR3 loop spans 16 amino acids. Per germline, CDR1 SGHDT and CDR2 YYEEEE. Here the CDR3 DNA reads TGTGCCAGCAGCTTGATCGGACAGATCTCGAATGAAAAACTGTTTTTT. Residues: CASSLIGQISNEKLFF.

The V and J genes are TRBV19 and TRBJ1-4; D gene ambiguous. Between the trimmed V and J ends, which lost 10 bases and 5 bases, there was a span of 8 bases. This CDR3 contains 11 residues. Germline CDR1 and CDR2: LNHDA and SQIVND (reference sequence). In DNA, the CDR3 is TGTGCCACCCATGAGAATGAAAAACTGTTTTTT. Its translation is CATHENEKLFF.

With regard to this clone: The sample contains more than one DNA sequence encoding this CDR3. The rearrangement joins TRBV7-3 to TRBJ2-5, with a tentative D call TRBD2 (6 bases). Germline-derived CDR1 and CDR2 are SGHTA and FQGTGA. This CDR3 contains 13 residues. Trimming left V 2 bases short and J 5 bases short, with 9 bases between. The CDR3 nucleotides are TGTGCCAGCAGCTTAGGAGGGAGGGAGACCCAGTACTTC. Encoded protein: CASSLGGRETQYF.

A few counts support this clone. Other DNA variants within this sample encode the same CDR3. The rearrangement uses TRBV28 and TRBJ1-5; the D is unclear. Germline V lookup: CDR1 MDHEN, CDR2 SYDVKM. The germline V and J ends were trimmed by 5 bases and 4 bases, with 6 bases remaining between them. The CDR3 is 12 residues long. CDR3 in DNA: TGTGCCAGCAGTGCCGGGAATCAGCCCCAGCATTTT. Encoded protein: CASSAGNQPQHF.

The CDR3 spells CASSLSGRENNEQFF. The CDR3 coding sequence is TGTGCCAGCAGCTTGAGCGGGAGGGAGAACAATGAGCAGTTCTTC. V and J are TRBV11-2 and TRBJ2-1; 10 bases line up with TRBD2. Trimming took 3 bases from V and 5 from J; bases not matched to a gene: 4. CDR1 SGHAT and CDR2 FQNNGV come from the germline V gene. The CDR3 extends over 15 amino acids.

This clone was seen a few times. The CDR3 coding sequence is TGCGCCAGCAGCCAAGGAGCGGGCAGCGGGGTCCGCTACGAGCAGTACTTC. It translates to CASSQGAGSGVRYEQYF. The rearrangement joins TRBV4-3 to TRBJ2-5; 7 bases match TRBD2. The J call may be incorrect, as the DNA end agrees better with TRBJ2-7. The V gene's germline CDR1 is LGHNA and CDR2 YSLEER. This CDR3 is built from 17 residues.

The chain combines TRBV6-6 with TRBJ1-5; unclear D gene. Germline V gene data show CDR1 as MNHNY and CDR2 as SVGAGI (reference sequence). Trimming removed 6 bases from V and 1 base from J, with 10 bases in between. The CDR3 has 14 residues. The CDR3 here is CASSQLGSNQPQHF. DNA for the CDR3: TGTGCCAGCAGCCAACTTGGAAGCAATCAGCCCCAGCATTTT.

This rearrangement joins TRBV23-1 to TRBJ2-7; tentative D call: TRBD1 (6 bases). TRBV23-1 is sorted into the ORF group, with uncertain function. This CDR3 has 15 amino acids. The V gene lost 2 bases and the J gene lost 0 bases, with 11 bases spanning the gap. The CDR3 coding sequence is TGCGCCAGCAGTCAACGCAGGGGATTCTCCTACGAGCAGTACTTC. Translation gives CASSQRRGFSYEQYF.

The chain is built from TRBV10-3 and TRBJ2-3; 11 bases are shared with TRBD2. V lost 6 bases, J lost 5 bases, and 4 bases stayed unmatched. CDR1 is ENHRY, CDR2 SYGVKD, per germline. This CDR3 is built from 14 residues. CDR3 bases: TGTGCCATCAGACCGGGACTAGCGGTAGATACGCAGTATTTT. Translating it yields CAIRPGLAVDTQYF.

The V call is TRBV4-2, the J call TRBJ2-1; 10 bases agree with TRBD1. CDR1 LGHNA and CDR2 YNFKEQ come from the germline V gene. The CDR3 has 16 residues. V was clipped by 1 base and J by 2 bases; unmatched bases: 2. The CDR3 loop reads CASSQAGTGAYNEQFF. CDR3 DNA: TGTGCCAGCAGCCAAGCCGGGACAGGGGCCTACAATGAGCAGTTCTTC.

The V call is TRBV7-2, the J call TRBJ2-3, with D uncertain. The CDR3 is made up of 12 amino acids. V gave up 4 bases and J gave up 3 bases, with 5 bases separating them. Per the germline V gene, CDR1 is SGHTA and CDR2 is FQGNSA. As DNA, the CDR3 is TGTGCCAGCAGCTCCAAAACAGATACGCAGTATTTT. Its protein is CASSSKTDTQYF.

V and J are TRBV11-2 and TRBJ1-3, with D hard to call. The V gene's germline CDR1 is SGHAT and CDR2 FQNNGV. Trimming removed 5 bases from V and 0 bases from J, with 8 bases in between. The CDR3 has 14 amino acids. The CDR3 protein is CASSPGYSGNTIYF. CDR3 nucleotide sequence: TGTGCCAGCAGCCCAGGCTACTCTGGAAACACCATATATTTT.